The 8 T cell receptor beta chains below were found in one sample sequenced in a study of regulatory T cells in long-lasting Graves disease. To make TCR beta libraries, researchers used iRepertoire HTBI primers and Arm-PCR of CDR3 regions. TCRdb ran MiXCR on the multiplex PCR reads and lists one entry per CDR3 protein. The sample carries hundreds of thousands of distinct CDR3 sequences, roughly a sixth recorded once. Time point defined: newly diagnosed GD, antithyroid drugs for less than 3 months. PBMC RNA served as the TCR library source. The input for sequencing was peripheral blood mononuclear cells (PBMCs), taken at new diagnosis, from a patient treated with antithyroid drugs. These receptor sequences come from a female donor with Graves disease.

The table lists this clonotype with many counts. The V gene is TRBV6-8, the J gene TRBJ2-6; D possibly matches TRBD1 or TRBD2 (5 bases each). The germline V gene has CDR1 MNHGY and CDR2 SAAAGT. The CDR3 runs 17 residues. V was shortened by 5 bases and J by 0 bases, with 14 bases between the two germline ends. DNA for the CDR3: TGTGCCAGCAGTCTCCGGGACCGCCACTCTGGGGCCAACGTCCTGACTTTC. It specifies CASSLRDRHSGANVLTF.

CDR3 protein: CSARDGGGSSYNEQFF. The DNA for the CDR3 is TGCAGTGCTAGAGATGGGGGGGGCAGCTCCTACAATGAGCAGTTCTTC. V is TRBV20-1 and J is TRBJ2-1; D is possibly TRBD2 (7 bases). The CDR3 sequence is 16 residues long. V lost 0 bases, J lost 0 bases, and 12 bases lay in between. In germline, CDR1 is DFQATT, CDR2 SNEGSKA (reference sequence).

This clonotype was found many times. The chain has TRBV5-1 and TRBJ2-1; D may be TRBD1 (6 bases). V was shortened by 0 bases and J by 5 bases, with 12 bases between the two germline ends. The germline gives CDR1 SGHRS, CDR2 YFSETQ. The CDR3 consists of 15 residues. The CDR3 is CASSLVLAGDNEQFF. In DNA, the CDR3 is TGCGCCAGCAGCTTGGTCCTTGCAGGGGACAATGAGCAGTTCTTC.

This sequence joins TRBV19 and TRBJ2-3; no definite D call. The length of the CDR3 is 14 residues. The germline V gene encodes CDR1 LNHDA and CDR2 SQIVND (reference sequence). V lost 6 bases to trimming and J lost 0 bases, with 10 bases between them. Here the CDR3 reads CASRRWGSTDTQYF. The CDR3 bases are TGTGCCAGTAGAAGGTGGGGAAGCACAGATACGCAGTATTTT. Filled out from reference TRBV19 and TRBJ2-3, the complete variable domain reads DGGITQSPKYLFRKEGQNVTLSCEQNLNHDAMYWYRQDPGQGLRLIYYSQIVNDFQKGDIAEGYSVSREKKESFPLTVTSAQKNPTAFYLCASRRWGSTDTQYFGPGTRLTVL.

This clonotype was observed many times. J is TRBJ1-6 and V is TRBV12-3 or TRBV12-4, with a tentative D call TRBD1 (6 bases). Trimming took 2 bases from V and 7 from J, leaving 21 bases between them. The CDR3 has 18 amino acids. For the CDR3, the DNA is TGTGCCAGCAGTTTAAGTCTTGGGGGGCCATCACCCAATTCACCCCTCCACTTT. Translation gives CASSLSLGGPSPNSPLHF.

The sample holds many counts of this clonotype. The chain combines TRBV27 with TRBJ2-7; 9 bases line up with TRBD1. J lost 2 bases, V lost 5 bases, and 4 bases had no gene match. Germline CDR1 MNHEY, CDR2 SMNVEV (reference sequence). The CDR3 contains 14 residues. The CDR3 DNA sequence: TGTGCCAGCAGTCGGACAGGGGCGCCCTACGAGCAGTACTTC. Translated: CASSRTGAPYEQYF.

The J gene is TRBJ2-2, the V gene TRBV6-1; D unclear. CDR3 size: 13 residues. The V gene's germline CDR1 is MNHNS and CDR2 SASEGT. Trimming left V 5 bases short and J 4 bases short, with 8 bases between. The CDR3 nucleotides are TGTGCCAGCAGTCACAGACTCACCGGGGAGCTGTTTTTT. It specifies CASSHRLTGELFF.

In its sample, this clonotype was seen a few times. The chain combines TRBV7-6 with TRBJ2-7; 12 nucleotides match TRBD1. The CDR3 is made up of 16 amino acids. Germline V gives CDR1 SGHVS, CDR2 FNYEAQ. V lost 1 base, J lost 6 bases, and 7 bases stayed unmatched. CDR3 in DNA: TGTGCCAGCAGCTTAGGACCCGGGACAGGGGGCTTCGAGCAGTACTTC. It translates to CASSLGPGTGGFEQYF. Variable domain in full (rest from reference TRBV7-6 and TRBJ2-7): GAGVSQSPRYKVTKRGQDVALRCDPISGHVSLYWYRQALGQGPEFLTYFNYEAQQDKSGLPNDRFSAERPEGSISTLTIQRTEQRDSAMYRCASSLGPGTGGFEQYFGPGTRLTVT.